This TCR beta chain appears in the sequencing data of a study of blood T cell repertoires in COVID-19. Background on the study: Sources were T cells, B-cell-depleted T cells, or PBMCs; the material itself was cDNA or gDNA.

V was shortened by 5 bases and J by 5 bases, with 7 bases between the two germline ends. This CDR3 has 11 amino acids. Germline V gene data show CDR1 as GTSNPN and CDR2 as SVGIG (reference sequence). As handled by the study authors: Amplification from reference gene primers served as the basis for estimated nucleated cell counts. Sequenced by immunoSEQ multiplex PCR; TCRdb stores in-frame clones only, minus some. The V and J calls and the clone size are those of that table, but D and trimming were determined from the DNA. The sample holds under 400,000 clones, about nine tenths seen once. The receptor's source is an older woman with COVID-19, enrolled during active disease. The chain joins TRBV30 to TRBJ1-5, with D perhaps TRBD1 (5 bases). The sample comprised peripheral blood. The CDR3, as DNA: TGTGCCTGGGGGGCGGATCAGCCCCAGCATTTT. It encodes CAWGADQPQHF. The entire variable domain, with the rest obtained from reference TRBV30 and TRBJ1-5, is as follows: SQTIHQWPATLVQPVGSPLSLECTVEGTSNPNLYWYRQAAGRGLQLLFYSVGIGQISSEVPQNLSASRPQDRQFILSSKKLLLSDSGFYLCAWGADQPQHFGDGTRLSIL.